This T cell receptor beta chain was profiled in a study of blood T cell repertoires in COVID-19. Study-wide context: Sites across the United States, Italy and Spain contributed samples from acute and convalescent COVID-19.

TCRdb's table, derived via immunoSEQ multiplex PCR, lists solely in-frame clones and lacks some. The sample comprises roughly 88,000 clones, roughly nine tenths of which are singletons, and around 17% rests with the top ten. The sequence derives from a woman aged 60 to 75 with COVID-19, enrolled during active disease. Sequencing was performed on peripheral blood.

CDR3 DNA sequence: TGTGCCAGCCGGGGGGGGGCTGAAAAACTGTTTTTT. Its translation: CASRGGAEKLFF. The V and J genes are TRBV6-6 and TRBJ1-4; D may be TRBD1 (6 bases). Trimming pared 8 bases from V and 7 bases from J, leaving 11 bases between. Per the germline V gene, CDR1 is MNHNY and CDR2 is SVGAGI (reference sequence). The CDR3 covers 12 residues.